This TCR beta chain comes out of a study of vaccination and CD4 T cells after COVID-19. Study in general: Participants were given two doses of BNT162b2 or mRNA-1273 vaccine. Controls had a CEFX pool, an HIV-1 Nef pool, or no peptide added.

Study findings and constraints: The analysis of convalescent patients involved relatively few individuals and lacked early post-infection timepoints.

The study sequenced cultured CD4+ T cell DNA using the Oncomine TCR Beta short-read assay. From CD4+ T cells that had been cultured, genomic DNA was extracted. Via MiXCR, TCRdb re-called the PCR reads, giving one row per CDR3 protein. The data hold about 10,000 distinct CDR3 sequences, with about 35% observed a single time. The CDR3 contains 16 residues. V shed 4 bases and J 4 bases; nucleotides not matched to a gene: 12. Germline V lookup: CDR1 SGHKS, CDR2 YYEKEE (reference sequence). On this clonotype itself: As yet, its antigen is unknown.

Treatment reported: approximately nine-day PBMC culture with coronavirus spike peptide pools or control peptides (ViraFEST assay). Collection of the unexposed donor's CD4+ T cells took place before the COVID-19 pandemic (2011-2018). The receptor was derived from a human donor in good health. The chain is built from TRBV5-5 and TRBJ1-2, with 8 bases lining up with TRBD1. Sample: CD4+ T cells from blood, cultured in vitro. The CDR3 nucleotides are TGTGCCAGCAGCCCTCATCCACAGGGGGTACGCTATGGCTACACCTTC. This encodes CASSPHPQGVRYGYTF.